The 3 T cell receptor beta chains listed next were all sequenced from one sample in a study of CD8 T cells in Susac syndrome. A quantity of about 0.5 to 1 ug RNA underwent reverse transcription using random hexamers. TCRdb re-analysed the immunoSEQ multiplex PCR reads in MiXCR, keeping a single row per CDR3 protein. The table has 330,000 or so distinct CDR3 sequences, 70% to 90% seen once; the top ten hold under 0.2%. The sequenced sample was CD8+ T cells from PBMCs. The receptors originated from a human donor with multiple sclerosis.

This chain joins TRBV5-6 and TRBJ2-5; D remains unclear. Germline CDR1 and CDR2: SGHDT and YYEEEE. This CDR3 contains 14 residues. V gave up 4 bases and J gave up 0 bases, with 10 bases separating them. Here the CDR3 DNA reads TGTGCCAGCAGCCGCTCCAACCACCAAGAGACCCAGTACTTC. Translation gives CASSRSNHQETQYF.

V is TRBV12-3 or TRBV12-4 and J is TRBJ1-2; D ambiguous. The V gene lost 8 bases and the J gene lost 0 bases, with 10 bases spanning the gap. This CDR3 region has 13 residues. The CDR3 loop is CASQISANYGYTF. The CDR3 DNA sequence: TGTGCCAGCCAGATTTCGGCTAACTATGGCTACACCTTC.

J is TRBJ2-1 and V is TRBV9, with D tentatively TRBD1 or TRBD2 (6 bases each). The V end lost 4 bases, the J end lost 8 bases, and 16 bases lay between the germline ends. CDR1 and CDR2 (germline): SGDLS, YYNGEE. The CDR3 consists of 14 residues. The CDR3 is CASSLGGTVDEQFF. The CDR3 coding sequence is TGTGCCAGCAGCCTGGGGGGCACTGTGGATGAGCAGTTCTTC.